One sample yielded the 29 T cell receptor beta chains listed below, sequenced in a study of cytomegalovirus exposure and HLA in healthy donors. PCR primers comprised 60 Vbeta and 13 Jbeta primers. The data were produced by immunoSEQ multiplex PCR, yet TCRdb's version contains in-frame clones alone and is incomplete. The data hold 100,000 to 120,000 clones, with more than 75% observed a single time. The sample consisted of PBMCs. These receptors originate from a man aged 35 to 55 in good health and CMV-seronegative.

V usage is TRBV19 and J usage is TRBJ1-5; D gene uncertain. V was shortened by 5 bases and J by 9 bases, with 8 bases between the two germline ends. Germline CDR1 LNHDA, CDR2 SQIVND (reference sequence). The CDR3 loop spans 11 amino acids. CDR3 sequence reads: CASSDAGPQHF. The CDR3 region has the DNA TGTGCCAGTAGTGACGCGGGGCCCCAGCATTTT.

This chain connects TRBV5-1 to TRBJ1-2; D call uncertain. The length of the CDR3 is 13 residues. V lost 0 bases, J lost 2 bases, and 5 bases lay in between. Germline lookup yields CDR1 SGHRS and CDR2 YFSETQ. CDR3 sequence: CASSLAGNYGYTF. As DNA, the CDR3 is TGCGCCAGCAGCTTGGCCGGGAACTATGGCTACACCTTC.

The chain is built from TRBV9 and TRBJ1-2; 8 bases agree with TRBD1. Trimming cost V 2 bases and J 4 bases; bases outside gene matches: 10. This CDR3 comprises 16 residues. Germline CDR1 is SGDLS and CDR2 is YYNGEE. The CDR3 region has the DNA TGTGCCAGCAGCGTGGACAGAGACAGGGGAGGCTATGGCTACACCTTC. It translates to CASSVDRDRGGYGYTF.

The chain joins TRBV28 to TRBJ1-1, with D hard to call. This CDR3 is built from 12 residues. Germline V CDR1 and CDR2: MDHEN, SYDVKM. Trimming pared 7 bases from V and 11 bases from J, leaving 17 bases between. The DNA of the CDR3 is TGTGCCAGCAAAGAGGTTATAGGTAGGGCTTTCTTT. Amino acids: CASKEVIGRAFF.

The rearrangement uses TRBV5-1 and TRBJ1-1; D is undetermined. CDR3 length: 14 residues. CDR1 SGHRS and CDR2 YFSETQ come from the germline V gene. Trimming stripped 1 base from V and 3 bases from J, with 10 bases between. The CDR3 DNA follows: TGCGCCAGCAGCTTGCTAGGGAGAGACACTGAAGCTTTCTTT. Protein: CASSLLGRDTEAFF.

The chain couples TRBV7-2 to TRBJ2-7, with 9 bases matching TRBD1. The CDR3 extends over 14 amino acids. Per germline, CDR1 SGHTA and CDR2 FQGNSA. With V trimmed by 3 bases and J by 7 bases, 7 bases remained unmatched. The CDR3 here is CASSFRQGGLEQYF. The CDR3 DNA follows: TGTGCCAGCAGCTTCCGACAGGGGGGCCTAGAGCAGTACTTC. The variable domain in full, completed from reference TRBV7-2 and TRBJ2-7, reads GAGVSQSPSNKVTEKGKDVELRCDPISGHTALYWYRQSLGQGLEFLIYFQGNSAPDKSGLPSDRFSAERTGGSVSTLTIQRTQQEDSAVYLCASSFRQGGLEQYFGPGTRLTVT.

The chain employs TRBV5-1 and TRBJ1-5, with 9 nucleotides matching TRBD1. The CDR3 loop spans 14 amino acids. J gave up 6 bases and V 0 bases, and 1 base lay outside the gene matches. Germline CDR1 SGHRS, CDR2 YFSETQ. CDR3 in amino acids: CASSLEQGAQPQHF. As DNA, the CDR3 is TGCGCCAGCAGCTTGGAACAGGGGGCTCAGCCCCAGCATTTT.

The genes are TRBV28 and TRBJ1-5; 9 bases match TRBD1. This CDR3 has 14 residues. Germline CDR1 and CDR2: MDHEN and SYDVKM. The trim removed 5 bases at V and 5 bases at J, leaving 4 bases unmatched. The CDR3 DNA reads TGTGCCAGCAGTCACCGGGACAGGGATCAGCCCCAGCATTTT. Translating it yields CASSHRDRDQPQHF.

The chain uses TRBV4-2 and TRBJ2-5; maybe TRBD2 (6 bases). This CDR3 is 13 amino acids long. V lost 0 bases and J lost 7, with 9 bases in between. Germline V gives CDR1 LGHNA, CDR2 YNFKEQ. In DNA form, the CDR3 reads TGTGCCAGCAGCCAAGAAATGGGGGGGACCCAGTACTTC. It specifies CASSQEMGGTQYF.

The chain combines TRBV4-3 with TRBJ2-1; possible D gene TRBD2, 7 bases. The CDR3 is 16 amino acids. The germline V gene encodes CDR1 LGHNA and CDR2 YSLEER. Deletions cut 1 base from V and 7 bases from J, with 17 bases between. The CDR3 nucleotides read TGCGCCAGCAGCCAAGCCAGGGGACTACAAGTGAATGAGCAGTTCTTC. Amino acids: CASSQARGLQVNEQFF.

CDR3 protein: CASRGTGSSYEQYF. CDR3 nucleotides: TGCGCCAGCAGAGGGACAGGGAGTTCCTACGAGCAGTACTTC. The V gene is TRBV5-1, the J gene TRBJ2-7; TRBD1 agrees at 9 bases. From germline, CDR1 is SGHRS and CDR2 YFSETQ. Germline trimming cut 5 bases from V and 1 base from J; bases unmatched to any gene: 4. The CDR3 loop spans 14 amino acids.

This chain connects TRBV19 to TRBJ1-5; D may be TRBD1 (6 bases). The CDR3 has 13 residues. Germline CDR1 LNHDA, CDR2 SQIVND (reference sequence). The ends were cut back, 10 bases at V and 5 bases at J, with 15 bases in the middle. CDR3 region: CAKSQGADQPQHF. The CDR3 region has the DNA TGTGCCAAATCACAGGGTGCGGATCAGCCCCAGCATTTT.

The chain recombines TRBV9 with TRBJ2-2, with TRBD2 matching over 15 bases. The germline V gene has CDR1 SGDLS and CDR2 YYNGEE. V lost 0 bases, J lost 5 bases, and 8 bases stayed unmatched. The CDR3 is made up of 19 amino acids. The CDR3 spells CASSVVPGTSGGRTGELFF. The CDR3 DNA follows: TGTGCCAGCAGCGTAGTACCGGGGACTAGCGGGGGGAGGACCGGGGAGCTGTTTTTT.

The chain has TRBV6-1 and TRBJ1-6; 7 bases are shared with TRBD1. CDR1 and CDR2 from the germline V gene are MNHNS and SASEGT. CDR3 size: 13 residues. V gave up 10 bases and J gave up 8 bases; unmatched junction bases: 8. The CDR3: CATLRGLDSPLHF. The CDR3 nucleotides read TGTGCCACCCTCAGGGGGTTGGATTCACCCCTCCACTTT.

J is TRBJ1-5 and V is TRBV9; weak D call: TRBD1 (5 bases). Germline values: CDR1 SGDLS, CDR2 YYNGEE. This CDR3 has 14 residues. The ends were cut back, 0 bases at V and 4 bases at J, with 8 bases in the middle. The CDR3 here is CASSVGAGNQPQHF. The CDR3 nucleotides are TGTGCCAGCAGCGTAGGGGCAGGGAATCAGCCCCAGCATTTT. Variable domain in full (rest from reference TRBV9 and TRBJ1-5): DSGVTQTPKHLITATGQRVTLRCSPRSGDLSVYWYQQSLDQGLQFLIQYYNGEERAKGNILERFSAQQFPDLHSELNLSSLELGDSALYFCASSVGAGNQPQHFGDGTRLSIL.

V is TRBV4-1 and J is TRBJ2-7, with TRBD2 identical over 7 bases. Germline CDR1 and CDR2: MGHRA and YSYEKL. Trimming at V came to 0 bases and at J to 0 bases, leaving 5 bases not matched to a gene. The CDR3 consists of 16 residues. The CDR3 DNA reads as TGCGCCAGCAGCCAAGATCCAGCGGGGAGCTCCTACGAGCAGTACTTC. It codes for CASSQDPAGSSYEQYF.

V and J are TRBV7-9 and TRBJ2-7; TRBD2 might be the D (6 bases). Per germline, CDR1 SEHNR and CDR2 FQNEAQ (reference sequence). The CDR3 length is 16 residues. Trimming shortened V by 10 bases and J by 3 bases, and 25 bases separated the two germline ends. The CDR3 reads CATGGIREAVDYEQYF. Written as DNA, the CDR3 is TGTGCCACAGGAGGGATCCGCGAGGCAGTTGACTACGAGCAGTACTTC.

The chain uses TRBV30 and TRBJ2-3; weak D call: TRBD1 (6 bases). CDR3 length equals 15 residues. Looked up from germline, CDR1 is GTSNPN and CDR2 is SVGIG (reference sequence). Trimming shortened V by 0 bases and J by 3 bases, and 13 bases separated the two germline ends. In DNA form, the CDR3 reads TGTGCCTGGAGTGTTAAAACAGGGAAGACAGATACGCAGTATTTT. Its protein product is CAWSVKTGKTDTQYF.

The gene calls are TRBV19 and TRBJ2-3; possible D gene TRBD2, 5 bases. The CDR3 loop spans 13 amino acids. Germline values: CDR1 LNHDA, CDR2 SQIVND (reference sequence). Trimming pared 5 bases from V and 5 bases from J, leaving 11 bases between. CDR3 residues: CASSPLARDTQYF. CDR3 DNA: TGTGCCAGTAGTCCCCTAGCCCGAGATACGCAGTATTTT. The variable domain in full, completed from reference TRBV19 and TRBJ2-3, reads DGGITQSPKYLFRKEGQNVTLSCEQNLNHDAMYWYRQDPGQGLRLIYYSQIVNDFQKGDIAEGYSVSREKKESFPLTVTSAQKNPTAFYLCASSPLARDTQYFGPGTRLTVL.

V usage is TRBV28 and J usage is TRBJ1-5; 10 positions agree with TRBD1. The CDR3 sequence is 15 residues long. Trimming cost V 7 bases and J 7 bases; bases outside gene matches: 10. The germline V gene has CDR1 MDHEN and CDR2 SYDVKM. CDR3 sequence reads: CASTLGQGFRQPQHF. The CDR3 region has the DNA TGTGCCAGCACCCTGGGACAGGGGTTTCGACAGCCCCAGCATTTT.

The rearrangement joins TRBV10-3 to TRBJ1-5, with a possible D match to TRBD1 (6 bases). Germline V gene lookup returns CDR1 ENHRY and CDR2 SYGVKD. The CDR3 has 18 amino acids. Between the trimmed V and J ends, which lost 4 bases and 2 bases, there was a span of 21 bases. CDR3 sequence: CAISVGGGDGIGNQPQHF. The CDR3 DNA reads TGTGCCATCAGTGTAGGGGGAGGGGACGGGATTGGCAATCAGCCCCAGCATTTT.

The CDR3 spells CSVDRGRGETQYF. The CDR3 DNA sequence: TGCAGCGTTGACAGGGGCCGTGGAGAGACCCAGTACTTC. This chain connects TRBV29-1 to TRBJ2-5; maybe TRBD1 (6 bases). Germline V CDR1 and CDR2: SQVTM, ANQGSEA. There are 13 residues in the CDR3. The V and J ends lost 3 bases and 4 bases respectively, with 12 bases between them.

A few counts support this clone. J is TRBJ2-2 and V is TRBV27, with a tentative D call TRBD1 (6 bases). The CDR3 sequence is 14 residues long. Germline CDR1 is MNHEY and CDR2 is SMNVEV (reference sequence). V lost 5 bases to trimming and J lost 5 bases, with 12 bases between them. In DNA form, the CDR3 reads TGTGCCAGCAGTATTACACAGGGTACCGGGGAGCTGTTTTTT. This gives the protein CASSITQGTGELFF.

The chain links TRBV6-5 to TRBJ2-1; 7 bases are shared with TRBD1. CDR3 length equals 15 residues. The trim removed 6 bases at V and 2 bases at J, leaving 7 bases unmatched. In germline, CDR1 is MNHEY, CDR2 SVGAGI. CDR3 region: CASSYLTGTYNEQFF. CDR3 DNA: TGTGCCAGCAGCTACCTGACAGGGACCTACAATGAGCAGTTCTTC.

This clone was seen once. V usage is TRBV29-1 and J usage is TRBJ1-2; tentatively, D is TRBD1 (5 bases). The CDR3 totals 9 residues. The V gene lost 3 bases and the J gene lost 13 bases, with 9 bases spanning the gap. The germline V gene encodes CDR1 SQVTM and CDR2 ANQGSEA. The CDR3: CSVDTGATF. The CDR3 coding sequence is TGCAGCGTTGACACAGGCGCCACCTTC.

The chain combines TRBV27 with TRBJ2-2, with 9 bases that match TRBD2. Per germline, CDR1 MNHEY and CDR2 SMNVEV (reference sequence). CDR3 length equals 16 residues. After removal of 2 bases from V and 3 bases from J, the junction contained 4 bases not matched to a gene. CDR3 loop: CASSLGLAGDTGELFF. Here the CDR3 DNA reads TGTGCCAGCAGTTTAGGGTTAGCGGGGGACACCGGGGAGCTGTTTTTT.

This rearrangement joins TRBV7-9 to TRBJ1-6, with a possible D match to TRBD1 (6 bases). This CDR3 comprises 17 residues. Between the trimmed V and J ends, which lost 5 bases and 8 bases, there was a span of 22 bases. Germline values: CDR1 SEHNR, CDR2 FQNEAQ (reference sequence). The CDR3 reads CASSPGQNLVWDSPLHF. The DNA for the CDR3 is TGTGCCAGCAGCCCCGGACAGAATTTAGTATGGGATTCACCCCTCCACTTT. Filled out from reference TRBV7-9 and TRBJ1-6, the complete variable domain reads DTGVSQNPRHKITKRGQNVTFRCDPISEHNRLYWYRQTLGQGPEFLTYFQNEAQLEKSRLLSDRFSAERPKGSFSTLEIQRTEQGDSAMYLCASSPGQNLVWDSPLHFGNGTRLTVT.

The chain combines TRBV5-1 with TRBJ2-2; the D is unclear. The germline V gene encodes CDR1 SGHRS and CDR2 YFSETQ. The V end was cut by 0 bases, the J end by 2 bases, with 8 bases between. The CDR3 has 15 amino acids. The CDR3 nucleotides are TGCGCCAGCAGCTTGGTATCCCCTAACACCGGGGAGCTGTTTTTT. This translates into CASSLVSPNTGELFF.

This clone was counted only a few times. In DNA form, the CDR3 reads TGTGCCAGCAGTGAGAAGCCCTCGGAGACTGGAAACACCATATATTTT. It translates to CASSEKPSETGNTIYF. This chain joins TRBV6-1 and TRBJ1-3; D unclear. V was clipped by 3 bases and J by 2 bases, with 14 bases between them. This CDR3 is 16 amino acids long. In germline, CDR1 is MNHNS, CDR2 SASEGT.